This note documents a single T cell receptor beta chain sequence. The data are from a study of tumour-infiltrating T cells in Burkitt lymphoma. Study summary: Repertoire clonality predicted overall and progression-free survival.

Method: immunoSEQ multiplex PCR; TCRdb's copy keeps in-frame clones and lacks some. Counted here are 6,000 to 8,500 clones, roughly 73% occurring once; the ten biggest clones make up 40%. From germline, CDR1 is MNHNS and CDR2 SASEGT. The junction had 9 bases not matched to a gene; V was cut back by 4 bases and J by 4 bases. This CDR3 is built from 16 residues. The source of this sequence is a human donor with diffuse large B-cell lymphoma. The sequencing sample was made of tumor tissue. This chain links TRBV6-1 with TRBJ1-2, with TRBD1 matching 10 bases. The CDR3 nucleotides are TGTGCCAGCAGTGGATGGCCGGGACAGGGGTCCTATGGCTACACCTTC. Translated: CASSGWPGQGSYGYTF.